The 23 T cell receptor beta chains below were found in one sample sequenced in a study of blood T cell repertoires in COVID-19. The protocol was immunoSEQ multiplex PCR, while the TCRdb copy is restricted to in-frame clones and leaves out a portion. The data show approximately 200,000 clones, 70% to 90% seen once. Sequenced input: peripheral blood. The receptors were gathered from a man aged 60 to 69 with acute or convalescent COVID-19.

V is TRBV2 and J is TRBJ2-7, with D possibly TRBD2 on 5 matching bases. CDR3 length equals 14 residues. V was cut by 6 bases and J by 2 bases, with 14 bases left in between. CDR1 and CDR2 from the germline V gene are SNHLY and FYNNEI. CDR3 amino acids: CASRLSGLPYEQYF. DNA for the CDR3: TGTGCCAGCAGATTGAGCGGCCTTCCCTACGAGCAGTACTTC.

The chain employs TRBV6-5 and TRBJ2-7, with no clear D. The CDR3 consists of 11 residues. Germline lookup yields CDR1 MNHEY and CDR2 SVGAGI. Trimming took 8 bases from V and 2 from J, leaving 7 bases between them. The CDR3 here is CASGQAYEQYF. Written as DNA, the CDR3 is TGTGCCAGCGGGCAGGCCTACGAGCAGTACTTC.

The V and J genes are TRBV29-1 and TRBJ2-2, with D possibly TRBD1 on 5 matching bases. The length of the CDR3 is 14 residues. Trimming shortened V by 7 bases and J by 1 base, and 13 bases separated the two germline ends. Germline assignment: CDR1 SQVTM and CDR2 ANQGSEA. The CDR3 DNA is TGCAGCGCCCACGACAGACAGAACACCGGGGAGCTGTTTTTT. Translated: CSAHDRQNTGELFF.

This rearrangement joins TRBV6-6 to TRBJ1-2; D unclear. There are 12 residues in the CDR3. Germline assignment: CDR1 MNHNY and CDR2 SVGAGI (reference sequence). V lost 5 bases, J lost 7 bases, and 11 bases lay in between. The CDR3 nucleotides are TGTGCCAGCAGTCCCGTGATTAGTGGCTACACCTTC. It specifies CASSPVISGYTF.

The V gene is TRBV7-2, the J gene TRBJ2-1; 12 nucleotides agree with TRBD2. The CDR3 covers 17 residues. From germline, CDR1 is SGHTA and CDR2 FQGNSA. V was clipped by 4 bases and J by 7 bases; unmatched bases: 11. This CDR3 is CASSSTRLAGVRNEQFF. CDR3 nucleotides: TGTGCCAGCAGCTCCACCCGACTAGCGGGAGTTAGGAATGAGCAGTTCTTC.

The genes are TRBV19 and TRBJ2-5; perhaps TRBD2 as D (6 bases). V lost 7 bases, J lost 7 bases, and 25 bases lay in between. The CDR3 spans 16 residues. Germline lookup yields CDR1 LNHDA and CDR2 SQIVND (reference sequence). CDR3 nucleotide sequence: TGTGCCAGTACCGAATATGCCGGGACTGTAAGAGGGACCCAGTACTTC. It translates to CASTEYAGTVRGTQYF.

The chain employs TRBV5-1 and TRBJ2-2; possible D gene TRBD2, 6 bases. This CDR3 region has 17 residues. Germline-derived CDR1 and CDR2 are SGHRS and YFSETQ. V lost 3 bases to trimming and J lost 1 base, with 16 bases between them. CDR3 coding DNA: TGCGCCAGCAGCTCTATAGTAGGGCGGGGGAACACCGGGGAGCTGTTTTTT. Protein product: CASSSIVGRGNTGELFF.

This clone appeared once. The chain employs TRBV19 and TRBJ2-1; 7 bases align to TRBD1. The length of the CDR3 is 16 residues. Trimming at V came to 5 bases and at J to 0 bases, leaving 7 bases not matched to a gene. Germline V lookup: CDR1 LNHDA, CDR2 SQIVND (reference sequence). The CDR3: CASSLQGVSSYNEQFF. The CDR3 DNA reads TGTGCCAGTAGTCTTCAGGGGGTGAGCTCCTACAATGAGCAGTTCTTC.

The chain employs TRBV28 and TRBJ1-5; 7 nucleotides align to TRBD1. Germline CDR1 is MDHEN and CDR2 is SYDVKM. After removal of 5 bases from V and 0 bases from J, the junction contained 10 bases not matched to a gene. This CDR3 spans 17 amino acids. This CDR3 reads CASSPGQWGYSNQPQHF. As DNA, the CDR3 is TGTGCCAGCAGTCCGGGACAGTGGGGGTATAGCAATCAGCCCCAGCATTTT.

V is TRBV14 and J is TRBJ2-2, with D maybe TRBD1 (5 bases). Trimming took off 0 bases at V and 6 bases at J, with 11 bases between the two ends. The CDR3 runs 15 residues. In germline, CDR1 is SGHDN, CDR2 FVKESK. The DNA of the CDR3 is TGTGCCAGCAGCCAAGAAGCAGGGTTTGCCGGGGAGCTGTTTTTT. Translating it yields CASSQEAGFAGELFF.

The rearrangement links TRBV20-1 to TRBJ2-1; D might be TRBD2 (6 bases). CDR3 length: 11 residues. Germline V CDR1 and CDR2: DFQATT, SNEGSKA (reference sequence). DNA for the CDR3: TGCAGGGTGGCCGGAGGGAATGAGCAGTTCTTC. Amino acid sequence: CRVAGGNEQFF.

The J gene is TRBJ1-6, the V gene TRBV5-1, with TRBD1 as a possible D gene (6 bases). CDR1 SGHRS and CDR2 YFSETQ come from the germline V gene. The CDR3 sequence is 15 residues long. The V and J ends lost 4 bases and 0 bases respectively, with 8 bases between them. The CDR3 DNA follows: TGCGCCAGCAGCCAGGGGAGCTCCTATAATTCACCCCTCCACTTT. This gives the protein CASSQGSSYNSPLHF.

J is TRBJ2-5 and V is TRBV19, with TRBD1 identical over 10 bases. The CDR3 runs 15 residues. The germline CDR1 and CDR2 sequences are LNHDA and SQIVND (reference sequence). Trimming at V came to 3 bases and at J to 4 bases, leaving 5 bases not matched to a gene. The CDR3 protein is CASSIDRGLGETQYF. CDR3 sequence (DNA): TGTGCCAGTAGTATCGACAGGGGGCTAGGAGAGACCCAGTACTTC.

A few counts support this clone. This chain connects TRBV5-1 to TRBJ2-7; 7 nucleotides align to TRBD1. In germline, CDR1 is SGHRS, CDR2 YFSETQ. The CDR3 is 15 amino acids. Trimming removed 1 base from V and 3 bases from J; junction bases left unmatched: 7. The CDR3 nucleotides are TGCGCCAGCAGCTTGCTAGGGGGCGGAGACTACGAGCAGTACTTC. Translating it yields CASSLLGGGDYEQYF.

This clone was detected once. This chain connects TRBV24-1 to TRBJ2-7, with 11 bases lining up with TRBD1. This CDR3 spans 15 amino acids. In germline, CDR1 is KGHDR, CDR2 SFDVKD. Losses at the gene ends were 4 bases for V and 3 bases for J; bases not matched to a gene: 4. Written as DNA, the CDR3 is TGTGCCACCAGTGAATCCGGGACAGGGGGCTACGAGCAGTACTTC. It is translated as CATSESGTGGYEQYF.

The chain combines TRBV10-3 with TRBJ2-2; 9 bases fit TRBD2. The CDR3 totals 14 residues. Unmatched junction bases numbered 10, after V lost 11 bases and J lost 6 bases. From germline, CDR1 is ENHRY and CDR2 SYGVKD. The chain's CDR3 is CAGGSGRGAGELFF. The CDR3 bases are TGTGCCGGCGGTAGCGGGAGAGGGGCCGGGGAGCTGTTTTTT.

The CDR3 loop is CASSLTSGAAYEQYF. The CDR3 nucleotides are TGTGCCAGCAGCTTGACTAGCGGGGCAGCCTACGAGCAGTACTTC. The chain recombines TRBV7-2 with TRBJ2-7, with TRBD2 matching 11 bases. V was pared by 3 bases and J by 2 bases, with 3 bases of the junction left unmatched. The CDR3 contains 15 residues. CDR1 SGHTA and CDR2 FQGNSA come from the germline V gene.

The DNA of the CDR3 is TGTGCCAGCAGCCTGGGGAGATTATCACCCCGTTCAGATACGCAGTATTTT. Translation gives CASSLGRLSPRSDTQYF. The chain couples TRBV5-4 to TRBJ2-3; tentatively, D is TRBD2 (5 bases). This CDR3 region has 17 residues. Between the trimmed V and J ends, which lost 4 bases and 4 bases, there was a span of 22 bases. The V gene's germline CDR1 is SGHNT and CDR2 YYREEE (reference sequence).

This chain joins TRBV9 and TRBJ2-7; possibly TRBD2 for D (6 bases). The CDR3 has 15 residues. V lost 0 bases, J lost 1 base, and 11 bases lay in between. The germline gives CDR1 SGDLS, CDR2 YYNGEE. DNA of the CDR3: TGTGCCAGCAGCGTAGGCGGTAGCGGTTCCTACGAGCAGTACTTC. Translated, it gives CASSVGGSGSYEQYF.

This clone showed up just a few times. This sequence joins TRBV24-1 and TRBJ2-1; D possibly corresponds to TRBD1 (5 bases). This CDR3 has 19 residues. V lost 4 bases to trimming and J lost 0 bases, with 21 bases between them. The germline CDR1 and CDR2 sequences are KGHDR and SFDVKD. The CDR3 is CATSEKGQAFGASYNEQFF. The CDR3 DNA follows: TGTGCCACCAGTGAAAAGGGGCAAGCATTTGGCGCCTCCTACAATGAGCAGTTCTTC.

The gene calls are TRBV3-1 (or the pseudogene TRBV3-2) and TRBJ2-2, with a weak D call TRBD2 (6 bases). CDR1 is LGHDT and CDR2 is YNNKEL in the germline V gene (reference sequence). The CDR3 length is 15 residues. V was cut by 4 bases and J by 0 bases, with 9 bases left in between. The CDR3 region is CASSPRLANTGELFF. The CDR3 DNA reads TGTGCCAGCAGCCCTCGACTAGCGAACACCGGGGAGCTGTTTTTT.

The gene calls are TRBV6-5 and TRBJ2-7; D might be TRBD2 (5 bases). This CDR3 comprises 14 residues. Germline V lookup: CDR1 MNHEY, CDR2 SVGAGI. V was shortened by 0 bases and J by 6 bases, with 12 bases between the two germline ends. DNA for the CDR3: TGTGCCAGCAGTTACTCCCCGGGAACGGGCGAGCAGTACTTC. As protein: CASSYSPGTGEQYF.

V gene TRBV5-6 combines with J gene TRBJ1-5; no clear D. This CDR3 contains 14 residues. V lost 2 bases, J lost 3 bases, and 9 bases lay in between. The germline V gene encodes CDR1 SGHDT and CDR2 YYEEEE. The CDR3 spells CASSFRGFNQPQHF. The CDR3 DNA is TGTGCCAGCAGCTTTAGAGGGTTCAATCAGCCCCAGCATTTT.